Listed below are T cell receptor beta chains from one sample, sequenced in a study of blood T cells in healthy people across ages. TCRdb used MiXCR to reprocess the 5' RACE reads, holding one entry per CDR3 protein. The sample consists of about 720,000 distinct CDR3 sequences, over 20% of them appearing once. The sequencing sample was made of blood. The receptors stem from an older man in good health. Both conserved end residues are part of each CDR3. The D gene is left open where the match is weak. Size is stated for part of the rows, as once, few or many counts, or as a class when the clone is expanded.

d_call,j_call,v_call,clone_size,cdr3_nt,cdr3_aa
.,TRBJ1-5,TRBV12-3/TRBV12-4,.,TGTGCCAGCATGGCCGGGGGAGGGCATCAGCCCCAGCATTTT,CASMAGGGHQPQHF
.,TRBJ2-1,TRBV6-2/TRBV6-3,many,TGTGCCAGCAGACCTAAGCCTGAATGGGGCCCGTCCTACAATGAGCAGTTCTTC,CASRPKPEWGPSYNEQFF
.,TRBJ2-5,TRBV18,.,TGTGCCAGCTCACCACAGGGCTTAAGGGTGGAGACCCAGTACTTC,CASSPQGLRVETQYF
TRBD2,TRBJ2-3,TRBV11-2,many,TGTGCCAGCAGCACCCTGACTAGCGGAGAAATCCATACGCAGTATTTT,CASSTLTSGEIHTQYF
TRBD2,TRBJ2-1,TRBV7-9,few,TGTGCCAGCAGCCCCAGGACTAGCGGGAGAAATTTGAATGAGCAGTTCTTC,CASSPRTSGRNLNEQFF
.,TRBJ1-1,TRBV6-4,.,TGTGCCAGCAGTGACCTTGCCGCTTTCTTT,CASSDLAAFF
.,TRBJ2-5,TRBV12-3/TRBV12-4,few,TGTGCCAGCAGGAAGGACGCGAAAGAGACCCAGTACTTC,CASRKDAKETQYF
.,TRBJ2-3,TRBV6-7,many,TGTGCCAGCAGTTACTCGACCCCGTTGGACGGAGGTACGCAGTATTTT,CASSYSTPLDGGTQYF
.,TRBJ1-4,TRBV21-1,.,TGTGCCAGCAGCAAAGCGCCGGCCAGGGATATTAATGAAAAACTGTTTTTT,CASSKAPARDINEKLFF
TRBD2,TRBJ2-1,TRBV6-2/TRBV6-3,many,TGTGCCAGCAGTCAGACGGAGACTAGCGGGATTTTC,CASSQTETSGIF
TRBD1,TRBJ2-7,TRBV18,.,TGTGCCAGCTTTCAGGGGGCGGGCGAGCAGTACTTC,CASFQGAGEQYF
.,TRBJ1-2,TRBV20-1,few,TGCAGTGCTAGAGATGGGCAGGGCCATGGCTACACCTTC,CSARDGQGHGYTF
TRBD2,TRBJ2-3,TRBV18,.,TGTGCCAGCTCACCGACACTAGCGGGGAGAGATACGCAGTATTTT,CASSPTLAGRDTQYF
TRBD1,TRBJ1-3,TRBV7-9,.,TGTGCCAGCAGCTCGGGACAGCCAAGCTCTGGAAACACCATATATTTT,CASSSGQPSSGNTIYF
TRBD1,TRBJ2-3,TRBV13,.,TGTGCCAGCAGCGCAGACAGGGGAAGCACAGATACGCAGTATTTT,CASSADRGSTDTQYF
.,TRBJ2-5,TRBV29-1,few,TGCAGCATTAGCCCTGGGCTCCAAGAGACCCAGTACTTC,CSISPGLQETQYF
TRBD2,TRBJ2-2,TRBV20-1,.,TGCAGTGCTTTCGGGACTAGCGGGAGGAACACCGGGGAGCTGTTTTTT,CSAFGTSGRNTGELFF
TRBD1,TRBJ1-1,TRBV5-1,few,TGCGCCAGCAGCTTGGGAAATACAGGACAGGCTGCAGAAGCTTTCTTT,CASSLGNTGQAAEAFF
TRBD1,TRBJ2-1,TRBV18,few,TGTGCCAGCTCACTCGGACAGGGCTTAGGGGATGAGCAGTTCTTC,CASSLGQGLGDEQFF
.,TRBJ2-7,TRBV3-1,.,TGTGCCAGCAGTCAGGTAACTGCATACGAGCAGTACTTC,CASSQVTAYEQYF
.,TRBJ1-3,TRBV28,few,TGTGCCAGCTCGCAGGGCTCTCCTGGAAACACCATATATTTT,CASSQGSPGNTIYF
TRBD1,TRBJ1-5,TRBV12-3/TRBV12-4,.,TGTGCCAGCAGAGGGACAGGGCACCAGCCCCAGCATTTT,CASRGTGHQPQHF
.,TRBJ1-4,TRBV12-3/TRBV12-4,.,TGTGCCAGCAGTGCCCTCCGGCTATGGGGGGAAAAACTGTTTTTT,CASSALRLWGEKLFF
TRBD2,TRBJ2-1,TRBV24-1,few,TGTGCCACCAGTGACCCCACTAGCGGAGCCTACAATGAGCAGTTCTTC,CATSDPTSGAYNEQFF
.,TRBJ2-1,TRBV27,.,TGTGCCAGCAGTTCCTTGACAGCGAATGAGCAGTTCTTC,CASSSLTANEQFF
TRBD1,TRBJ2-3,TRBV29-1,many,TGCAGCGCCGGGACAGGGGCTGTCGATACGCAGTATTTT,CSAGTGAVDTQYF
.,TRBJ1-2,TRBV28,.,TGTGCCAGCAGTTTACACCATGGCTACACCTTC,CASSLHHGYTF
TRBD1,TRBJ1-5,TRBV12-3/TRBV12-4,.,TGTGCCAGCAGAACCGGGACAGGGGGTCGGGGCAATCAGCCCCAGCATTTT,CASRTGTGGRGNQPQHF
.,TRBJ2-5,TRBV11-2,.,TGTGCCAGCAGCCCTCGGGGGTTTCGACAAGAGACCCGGTACTTC,CASSPRGFRQETRYF
TRBD2,TRBJ2-1,TRBV14,.,TGTGCCAGCAGCTTTCCCGGGACTAGCAGTTACAATGAGCAGTTCTTC,CASSFPGTSSYNEQFF
.,TRBJ1-6,TRBV7-2,few,TGTGCCAGCAGCTACGCGGTTCGGAGTAATTCAGCCCTCCACTTT,CASSYAVRSNSALHF
.,TRBJ2-2,TRBV6-6,.,TGTGCCAGCAGGCGCCCGGACGGCACCGGGGAGCTGTTTTTT,CASRRPDGTGELFF
TRBD2,TRBJ2-5,TRBV29-1,.,TGCAGCGTTGTAGTAGCGGGGTACCAAGAGACCCAGTACTTC,CSVVVAGYQETQYF